This T cell receptor (beta chain) was sequenced in a study of cytomegalovirus exposure and HLA in healthy donors. Use of 60 Vbeta and 13 Jbeta primers characterized the PCR. Repertoires were generated with immunoSEQ multiplex PCR, while TCRdb's copy carries only in-frame clones and drops some. The data show about 160,000 clones, around 76% seen once. Trimming removed 3 bases from V and 12 bases from J; junction bases left unmatched: 1. Germline CDR1 and CDR2: MNHEY and SMNVEV (reference sequence). The CDR3 runs to 12 residues. The sequence was obtained from a female donor in good health and CMV-seronegative. Sequencing used PBMCs. The gene calls are TRBV27 and TRBJ2-1, with 11 bases aligning to TRBD2. Here the CDR3 DNA reads TGTGCCAGCAGTTTGACTAGCGGGACGCAGTTCTTC. Encoded protein: CASSLTSGTQFF.